Listed here is a single TCR beta chain. The CDR3 runs to 12 residues. The germline gives CDR1 KGHDR, CDR2 SFDVKD. V shed 5 bases and J shed 5 bases, with 5 bases lying between them. This entry is derived from a study of patients and donors after allogeneic stem cell transplantation. Each CDR3 protein is one row after TCRdb ran MiXCR on the RT-PCR reads. The sample has about 230,000 distinct CDR3 sequences; around an eighth are singletons. The genes are TRBV24-1 and TRBJ2-2; TRBD1 might be the D (5 bases). The TCR originated in a human donor who was either an allogeneic HSCT recipient or a stem cell or donor lymphocyte infusion donor (not recorded which). It is not recorded whose cells these are; they may come from a transplant donor. What was sequenced was blood, either unsorted or a sorted T cell fraction (not recorded which). The CDR3 nucleotides read TGTGCCACCAGTGCAGGGACCGGGGAGCTGTTTTTT. Translated: CATSAGTGELFF.